This passage covers 14 T cell receptor beta chains from one sample sequenced in a study of identical twins. TCRdb independently ran MiXCR on the 5' RACE reads; one entry per CDR3 protein. The sample records 500,000 to 700,000 distinct CDR3 sequences, around 7.5% being singletons. This sample was shared with a second study, whose subject was yellow fever vaccine responses in identical twins.

Sequencing was carried out using PBMCs. The receptors were gathered from a woman under 30 in good health.

This clonotype has a count of ten or more. The chain uses TRBV29-1 and TRBJ1-1; TRBD1 matches at 7 bases. Per germline, CDR1 SQVTM and CDR2 ANQGSEA. The CDR3 sequence is 13 residues long. The V segment lost 3 bases and the J segment 6 bases; nucleotides outside the gene matches: 7. In DNA form, the CDR3 reads TGCAGCGTTGAGAACAGGGGCCTCCCTGAAGCTTTCTTT. This encodes CSVENRGLPEAFF.

This clonotype has a handful of counts. The chain is built from TRBV15 and TRBJ2-5; D is possibly TRBD2 (6 bases). Germline-derived CDR1 and CDR2 are LNHNV and YYDKDF (reference sequence). The V and J ends lost 3 bases and 2 bases respectively, with 28 bases between them. CDR3 size: 20 residues. CDR3 nucleotide sequence: TGTGCCACCAGCAGCTCTGTGGGACTTTTCCCCGGCCCACAACAAGAGACCCAGTACTTC. Residues: CATSSSVGLFPGPQQETQYF. Based on the CDR3 plus reference TRBV15 and TRBJ2-5, the full variable domain is DAMVIQNPRYQVTQFGKPVTLSCSQTLNHNVMYWYQQKSSQAPKLLFHYYDKDFNNEADTPDNFQSRRPNTSFCFLDIRSPGLGDTAMYLCATSSSVGLFPGPQQETQYFGPGTRLLVL.

The sample holds many counts of this clonotype. The gene calls are TRBV2 and TRBJ2-7, with D possibly matching TRBD2 (5 bases). Trimming pared 6 bases from V and 3 bases from J, leaving 9 bases between. CDR1 is SNHLY and CDR2 is FYNNEI in the germline V gene. The CDR3 is 12 residues long. Here the CDR3 reads CASRPTSYEQYF. The DNA of the CDR3 is TGTGCCAGCAGACCTACTAGCTACGAGCAGTACTTC.

CDR3 amino acids: CSVAYRAGEEQYF. DNA for the CDR3: TGCAGCGTTGCATACCGGGCCGGGGAGGAGCAGTACTTC. The chain couples TRBV29-1 to TRBJ2-7; a weak D match, TRBD2 (5 bases). The germline CDR1 and CDR2 sequences are SQVTM and ANQGSEA. With 4 bases removed from V and 7 bases from J, the gap between germline ends came to 17 bases. The CDR3 sequence is 13 residues long.

This sequence joins TRBV2 and TRBJ2-3; D remains ambiguous. Trimming took off 6 bases at V and 0 bases at J, with 7 bases between the two ends. The CDR3 has 13 residues. Looked up from germline, CDR1 is SNHLY and CDR2 is FYNNEI. CDR3: CASRPYSTDTQYF. Here the CDR3 DNA reads TGTGCCAGCAGACCTTATAGCACAGATACGCAGTATTTT. The full variable domain, its missing parts supplied by reference TRBV2 and TRBJ2-3, is EPEVTQTPSHQVTQMGQEVILRCVPISNHLYFYWYRQILGQKVEFLVSFYNNEISEKSEIFDDQFSVERPDGSNFTLKIRSTKLEDSAMYFCASRPYSTDTQYFGPGTRLTVL.

This clonotype was counted between two and nine times. The chain carries TRBV7-2 and TRBJ2-3; D may be TRBD1 or TRBD2 (5 bases each). Germline CDR1 and CDR2: SGHTA and FQGNSA. Trimming cost V 2 bases and J 5 bases, with 14 bases left between them. CDR3 length equals 15 residues. As DNA, the CDR3 is TGTGCCAGCAGCTTATGGGGACGTGGGCAAGATACGCAGTATTTT. It is translated as CASSLWGRGQDTQYF. Complete variable domain (other parts from reference TRBV7-2 and TRBJ2-3): GAGVSQSPSNKVTEKGKDVELRCDPISGHTALYWYRQSLGQGLEFLIYFQGNSAPDKSGLPSDRFSAERTGGSVSTLTIQRTQQEDSAVYLCASSLWGRGQDTQYFGPGTRLTVL.

This clonotype was counted many times. The chain carries TRBV7-8 and TRBJ1-2; D is perhaps TRBD1 (6 bases). The germline CDR1 and CDR2 sequences are SGHVS and FQNEAQ. CDR3 length equals 13 residues. V dropped 1 base and J dropped 7 bases, with 10 bases sitting between them. The CDR3 coding sequence is TGTGCCAGCAGCTTAGGCAGGGGCGTTGGCTACACCTTC. It codes for CASSLGRGVGYTF.

This clonotype has a count of ten or more. The V gene is TRBV6-1, the J gene TRBJ1-6; D gene ambiguous. The CDR3 is 19 residues long. Germline CDR1 reads MNHNS; CDR2 reads SASEGT. Trimming left V 6 bases short and J 0 bases short, with 21 bases between. The DNA for the CDR3 is TGTGCCAGCAGACGTCAGTCGAGTTGGATAAGCTCCTATAATTCACCCCTCCACTTT. Amino acid sequence: CASRRQSSWISSYNSPLHF.

This clonotype was observed a few times. The rearrangement joins TRBV15 to TRBJ2-5; 9 bases agree with TRBD1. In germline, CDR1 is LNHNV, CDR2 YYDKDF (reference sequence). This CDR3 is built from 15 residues. Trimming took 5 bases from V and 5 from J; bases not matched to a gene: 9. CDR3 sequence (DNA): TGTGCCACCAGCCAAGGCGGGACAGGGTGGGAGACCCAGTACTTC. Its translation is CATSQGGTGWETQYF.

This chain joins TRBV10-3 and TRBJ2-3; 8 bases match TRBD2. Trimming cost V 3 bases and J 1 base; bases outside gene matches: 6. CDR1 is ENHRY, CDR2 SYGVKD, per germline. The CDR3 totals 16 residues. CDR3 sequence: CAISDRAGGRTDTQYF. CDR3 sequence (DNA): TGTGCCATCAGTGATAGGGCGGGAGGACGCACAGATACGCAGTATTTT.

This clonotype was detected a few times. V and J are TRBV10-3 and TRBJ2-3, with TRBD2 matching over 8 bases. Trimming at V came to 0 bases and at J to 1 base, leaving 9 bases not matched to a gene. From germline, CDR1 is ENHRY and CDR2 SYGVKD. CDR3 length: 18 amino acids. The CDR3 DNA reads as TGTGCCATCAGTGAGTCGGAACTAGCGGAGCTCCGCACAGATACGCAGTATTTT. Residues: CAISESELAELRTDTQYF.

The chain has TRBV10-3 and TRBJ1-1; D remains unclear. CDR1 ENHRY and CDR2 SYGVKD come from the germline V gene. CDR3 length: 15 residues. V lost 3 bases to trimming and J lost 2 bases, with 13 bases between them. Written as DNA, the CDR3 is TGTGCCATCAGTGACAGCCCGGTTACTAACACTGAAGCTTTCTTT. It translates to CAISDSPVTNTEAFF.

This chain joins TRBV5-1 and TRBJ2-2; the match to TRBD1 covers 9 bases. CDR3 length: 15 amino acids. The V gene end was trimmed by 3 bases and the J gene end by 5 bases; junction bases not matched to a gene: 5. CDR1 and CDR2 (germline): SGHRS, YFSETQ. The CDR3 coding sequence is TGCGCCAGCAGCTCAAACAGGGGGCAGACCGGGGAGCTGTTTTTT. Protein sequence: CASSSNRGQTGELFF.

The V call is TRBV20-1, the J call TRBJ2-2; D call uncertain. This CDR3 has 14 amino acids. V was pared by 2 bases and J by 5 bases, with 12 bases between. Germline V gene lookup returns CDR1 DFQATT and CDR2 SNEGSKA (reference sequence). In DNA form, the CDR3 reads TGCAGTGCTAGATCTGACCTGAGGACCGGGGAGCTGTTTTTT. As protein: CSARSDLRTGELFF.